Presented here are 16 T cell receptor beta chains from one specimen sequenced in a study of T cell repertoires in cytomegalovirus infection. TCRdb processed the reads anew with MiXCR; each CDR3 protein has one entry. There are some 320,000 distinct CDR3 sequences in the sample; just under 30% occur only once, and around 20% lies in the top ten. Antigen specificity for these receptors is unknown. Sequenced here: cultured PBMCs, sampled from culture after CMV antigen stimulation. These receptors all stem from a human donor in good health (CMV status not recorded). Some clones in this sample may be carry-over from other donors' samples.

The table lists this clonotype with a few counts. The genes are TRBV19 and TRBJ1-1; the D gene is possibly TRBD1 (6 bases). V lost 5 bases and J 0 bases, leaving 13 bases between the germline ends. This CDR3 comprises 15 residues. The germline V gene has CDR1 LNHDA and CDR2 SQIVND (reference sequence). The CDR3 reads CASSGQGIMNTEAFF. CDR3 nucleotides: TGTGCCAGTAGTGGGCAGGGGATAATGAACACTGAAGCTTTCTTT.

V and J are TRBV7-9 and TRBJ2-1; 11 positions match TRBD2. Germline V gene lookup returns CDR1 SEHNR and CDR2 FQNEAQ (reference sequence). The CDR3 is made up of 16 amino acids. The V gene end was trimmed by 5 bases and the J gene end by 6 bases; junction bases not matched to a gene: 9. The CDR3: CASSTSPGLAGNEQFF. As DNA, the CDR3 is TGTGCCAGCAGCACAAGTCCCGGACTAGCGGGCAATGAGCAGTTCTTC.

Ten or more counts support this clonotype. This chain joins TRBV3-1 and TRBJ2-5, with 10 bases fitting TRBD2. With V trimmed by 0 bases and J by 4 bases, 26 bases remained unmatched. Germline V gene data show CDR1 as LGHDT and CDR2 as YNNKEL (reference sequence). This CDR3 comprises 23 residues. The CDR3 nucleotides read TGTGCCAGCAGCCAAGAAACAGTCTGGCTTTCCCCGGGACTAGCGCCGAGGGCAGAGACCCAGTACTTC. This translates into CASSQETVWLSPGLAPRAETQYF.

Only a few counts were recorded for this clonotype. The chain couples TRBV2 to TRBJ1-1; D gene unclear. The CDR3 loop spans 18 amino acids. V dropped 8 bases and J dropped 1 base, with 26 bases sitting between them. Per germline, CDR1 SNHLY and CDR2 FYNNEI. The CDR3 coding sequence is TGTGCCAGCGGTCGGGAAGGCCACCGCACTATTAAGAACACTGAAGCTTTCTTT. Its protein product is CASGREGHRTIKNTEAFF.

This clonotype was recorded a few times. The CDR3 sequence is CASSQWDGTVNTEAFF. The DNA of the CDR3 is TGTGCCAGCAGCCAGTGGGATGGGACAGTGAACACTGAAGCTTTCTTT. The chain is built from TRBV11-2 and TRBJ1-1; 7 bases match TRBD1. With V trimmed by 5 bases and J by 0 bases, 9 bases remained unmatched. CDR3 length: 16 residues. Per the germline V gene, CDR1 is SGHAT and CDR2 is FQNNGV.

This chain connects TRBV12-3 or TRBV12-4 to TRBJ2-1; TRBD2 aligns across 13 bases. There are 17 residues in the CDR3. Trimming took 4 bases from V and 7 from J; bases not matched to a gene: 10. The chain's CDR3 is CASSSRTGTSGINEQFF. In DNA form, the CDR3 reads TGTGCCAGCAGTTCCCGAACCGGGACTAGCGGGATAAATGAGCAGTTCTTC.

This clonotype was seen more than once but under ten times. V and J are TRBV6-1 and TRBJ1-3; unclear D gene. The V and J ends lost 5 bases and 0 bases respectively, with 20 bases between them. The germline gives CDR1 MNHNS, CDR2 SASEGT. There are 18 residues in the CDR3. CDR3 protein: CASSRTISPVGSGNTIYF. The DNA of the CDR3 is TGTGCCAGCAGTCGTACAATTTCACCGGTGGGCTCTGGAAACACCATATATTTT.

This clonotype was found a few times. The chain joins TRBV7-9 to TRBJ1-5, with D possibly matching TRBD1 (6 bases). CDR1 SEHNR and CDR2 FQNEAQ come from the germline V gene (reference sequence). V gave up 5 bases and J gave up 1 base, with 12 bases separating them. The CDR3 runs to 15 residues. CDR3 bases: TGTGCCAGCAGCCAATCAGGGGAAAGCAATCAGCCCCAGCATTTT. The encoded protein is CASSQSGESNQPQHF.

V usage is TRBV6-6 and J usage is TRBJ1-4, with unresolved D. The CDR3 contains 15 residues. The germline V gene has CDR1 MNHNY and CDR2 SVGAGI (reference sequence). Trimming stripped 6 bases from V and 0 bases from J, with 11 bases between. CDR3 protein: CASRGGSTTNEKLFF. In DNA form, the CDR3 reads TGTGCCAGCAGAGGCGGGTCAACAACTAATGAAAAACTGTTTTTT.

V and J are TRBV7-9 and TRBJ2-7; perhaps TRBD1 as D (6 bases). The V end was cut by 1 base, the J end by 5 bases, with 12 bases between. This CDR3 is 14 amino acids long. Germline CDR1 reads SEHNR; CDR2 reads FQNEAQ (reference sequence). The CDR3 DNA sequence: TGTGCCAGCAGCTTAGGAGCAGGGGTCCACGAGCAGTACTTC. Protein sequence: CASSLGAGVHEQYF.

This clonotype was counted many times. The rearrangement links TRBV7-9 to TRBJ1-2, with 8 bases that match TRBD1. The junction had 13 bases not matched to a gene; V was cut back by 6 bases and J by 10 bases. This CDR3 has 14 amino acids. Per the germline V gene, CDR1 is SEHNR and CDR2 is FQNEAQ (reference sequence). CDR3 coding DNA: TGTGCCAGCAGTTCGATTCAGGGGGCTAAAGCCTACACCTTC. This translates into CASSSIQGAKAYTF.

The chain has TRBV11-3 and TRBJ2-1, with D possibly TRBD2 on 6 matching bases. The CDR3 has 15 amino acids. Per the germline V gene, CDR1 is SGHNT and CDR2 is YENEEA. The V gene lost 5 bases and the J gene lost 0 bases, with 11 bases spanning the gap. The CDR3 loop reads CASSPTGVSYNEQFF. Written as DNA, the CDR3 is TGTGCCAGCAGCCCTACGGGGGTCTCCTACAATGAGCAGTTCTTC.

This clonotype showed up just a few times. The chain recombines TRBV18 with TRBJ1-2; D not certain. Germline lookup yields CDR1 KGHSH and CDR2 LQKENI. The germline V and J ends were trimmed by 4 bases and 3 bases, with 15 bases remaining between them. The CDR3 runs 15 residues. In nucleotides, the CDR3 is TGTGCCAGCTCACTAAACATGCAGGCAGACTATGGCTACACCTTC. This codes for CASSLNMQADYGYTF.

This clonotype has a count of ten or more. The CDR3 DNA is TGTGCCAGCAGTTACCAAGAGACCCAGTACTTC. Amino acids: CASSYQETQYF. The V gene is TRBV6-5, the J gene TRBJ2-5; no definite D call. The CDR3 loop spans 11 amino acids. Germline CDR1 and CDR2: MNHEY and SVGAGI. The V end was cut by 2 bases, the J end by 2 bases, with 0 bases between.

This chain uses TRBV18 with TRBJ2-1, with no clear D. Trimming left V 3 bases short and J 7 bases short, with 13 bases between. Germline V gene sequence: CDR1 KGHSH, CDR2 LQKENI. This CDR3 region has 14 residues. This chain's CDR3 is CASSPSVGVNEQFF. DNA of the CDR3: TGTGCCAGCTCACCCTCCGTTGGGGTAAATGAGCAGTTCTTC.

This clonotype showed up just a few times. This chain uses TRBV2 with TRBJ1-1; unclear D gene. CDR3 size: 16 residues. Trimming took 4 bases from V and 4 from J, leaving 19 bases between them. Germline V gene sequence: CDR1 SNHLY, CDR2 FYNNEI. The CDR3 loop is CASSVGFALLLTEAFF. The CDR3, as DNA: TGTGCCAGCAGTGTTGGGTTTGCTTTGCTTCTCACTGAAGCTTTCTTT.